This TCR beta chain derives from a study of cytomegalovirus exposure and HLA in healthy donors. V was trimmed by 6 bases and J by 8 bases, leaving 19 bases between them. The germline V gene has CDR1 MNHEY and CDR2 SVGAGI. The CDR3 spans 15 residues. Primers for the PCR totalled 60 Vbeta and 13 Jbeta. Here immunoSEQ multiplex PCR was the method, and the copy in TCRdb shows in-frame clones only, minus some. The sample yields about 110,000 clones, of which the top ten take up 6.5% to 7%. The chain employs TRBV6-5 and TRBJ1-4; TRBD1 is a possible D gene (6 bases). The material sequenced was PBMCs. The receptor's source is a man in his forties in good health and CMV-seropositive. This CDR3 reads CASRGRAGGSEKLFF. CDR3 nucleotide sequence: TGTGCCAGCAGAGGAAGAGCTGGGGGCAGCGAAAAACTGTTTTTT.